The TCR beta chain under discussion was sequenced for a study of blood T cell repertoires in COVID-19. Trimming took 6 bases from V and 1 from J, leaving 13 bases between them. This CDR3 contains 15 residues. Germline CDR1 reads LGHDT; CDR2 reads YNNKEL (reference sequence). The table came from immunoSEQ multiplex PCR; TCRdb's copy has only in-frame clones and leaves some out. Of just over 250,000 clones in the sample, roughly nine tenths are singletons; the top ten hold under 4.5%. Only a few counts were recorded for this clone. V usage is TRBV3-1 (or the pseudogene TRBV3-2) and J usage is TRBJ1-5, with D possibly matching TRBD1 (6 bases). Input material: peripheral blood. The receptor comes from a man between 60 and 75 years old who had recovered from COVID-19. The CDR3 sequence is CASSSQGSSNQPQHF. The CDR3, as DNA: TGTGCCAGCAGTTCACAGGGTAGCAGCAATCAGCCCCAGCATTTT.